This entry concerns a single TCR beta chain. Its antigen is not known. This sample is part of a study of T cell responses to AZD1222 COVID-19 vaccine. Assay: immunoSEQ multiplex PCR; the TCRdb copy retains only in-frame clones and omits some. The data hold around 130,000 clones, with 80% to 95% observed a single time. Study-wide findings and caveats: Mostly white British, mostly female donors; authors suggested clonal diversity may be underestimated. Epitopes outside B.1.351 and B.1.1.7 mutated regions reportedly drew nearly half of spike TCRs.

Germline lookup yields CDR1 MDHEN and CDR2 SYDVKM. The CDR3 runs to 15 residues. V shed 6 bases and J 3 bases; nucleotides not matched to a gene: 5. This rearrangement joins TRBV28 to TRBJ1-4; 9 nucleotides match TRBD1. The receptor was isolated from an adult in good health. The specimen comprised peripheral blood, sampled on day 0 of AZD1222 vaccination. The CDR3 coding sequence is TGTGCCAGCAGATGGGACAGGGTGGCTAATGAAAAACTGTTTTTT. Translating it yields CASRWDRVANEKLFF.